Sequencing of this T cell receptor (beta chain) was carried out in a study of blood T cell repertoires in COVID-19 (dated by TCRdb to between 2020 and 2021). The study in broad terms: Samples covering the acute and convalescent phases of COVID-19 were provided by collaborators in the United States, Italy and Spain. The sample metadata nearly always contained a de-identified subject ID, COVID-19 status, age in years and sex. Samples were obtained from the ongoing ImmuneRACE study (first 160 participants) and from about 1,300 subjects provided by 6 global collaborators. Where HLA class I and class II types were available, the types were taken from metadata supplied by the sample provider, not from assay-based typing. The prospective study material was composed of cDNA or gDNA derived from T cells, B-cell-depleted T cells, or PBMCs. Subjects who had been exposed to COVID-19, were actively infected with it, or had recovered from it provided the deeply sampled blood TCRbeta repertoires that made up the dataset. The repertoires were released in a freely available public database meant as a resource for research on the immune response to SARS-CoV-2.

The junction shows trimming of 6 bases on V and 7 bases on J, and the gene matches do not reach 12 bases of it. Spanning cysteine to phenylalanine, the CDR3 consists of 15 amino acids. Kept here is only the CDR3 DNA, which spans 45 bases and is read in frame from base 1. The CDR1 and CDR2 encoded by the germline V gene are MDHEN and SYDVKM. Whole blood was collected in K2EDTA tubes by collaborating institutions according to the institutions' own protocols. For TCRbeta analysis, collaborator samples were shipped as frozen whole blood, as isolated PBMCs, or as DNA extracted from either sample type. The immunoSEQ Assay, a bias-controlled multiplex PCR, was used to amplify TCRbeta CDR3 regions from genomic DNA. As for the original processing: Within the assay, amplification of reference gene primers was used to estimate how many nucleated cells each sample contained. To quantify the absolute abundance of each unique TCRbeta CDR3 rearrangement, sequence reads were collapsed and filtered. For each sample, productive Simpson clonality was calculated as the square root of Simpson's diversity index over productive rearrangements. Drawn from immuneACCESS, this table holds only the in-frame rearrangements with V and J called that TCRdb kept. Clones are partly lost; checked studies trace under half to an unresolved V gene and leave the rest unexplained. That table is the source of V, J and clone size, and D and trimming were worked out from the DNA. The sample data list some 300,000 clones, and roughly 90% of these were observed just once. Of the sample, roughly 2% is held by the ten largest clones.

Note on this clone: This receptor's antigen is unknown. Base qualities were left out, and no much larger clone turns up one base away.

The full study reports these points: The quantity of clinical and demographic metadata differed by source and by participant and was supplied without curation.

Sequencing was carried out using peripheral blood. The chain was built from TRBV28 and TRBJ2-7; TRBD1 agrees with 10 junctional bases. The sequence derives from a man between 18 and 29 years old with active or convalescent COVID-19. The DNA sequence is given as TGTGCCAGCAGCCGCCCGCCCGGGACAGGGGTAGAGCAGTACTTC. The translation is CASSRPPGTGVEQYF. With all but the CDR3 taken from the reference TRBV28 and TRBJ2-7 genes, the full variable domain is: DVKVTQSSRYLVKRTGEKVFLECVQDMDHENMFWYRQDPGLGLRLIYFSYDVKMKEKGDIPEGYSVSREKKERFSLILESASTNQTSMYLCASSRPPGTGVEQYFGPGTRLTVT.